The clone carrying this TCR beta chain was seen more than once but under ten times. Its matching antigen is unknown. Here immunoSEQ multiplex PCR was the method, and the copy in TCRdb shows in-frame clones only, minus some. This table has more than 100,000 clones, 85% to 90% appearing once. This entry comes from a study of T cell responses to AZD1222 COVID-19 vaccine. Study-wide context: Samples with a second dose at about 4 or about 12 weeks were pooled together. Points from the study as a whole: Sampled repertoires all dated from after the peak T cell response. Donors were chiefly white British, with a greater number of females, and clonal diversity was perhaps underestimated. Recipients of AZD1222 seropositive at baseline numbered only five or six.

Germline CDR1 is LGHDT and CDR2 is YNNKEL (reference sequence). Trimming stripped 1 base from V and 5 bases from J, with 3 bases between. The CDR3 loop spans 12 amino acids. The sample was peripheral blood, taken on day 0 of AZD1222 vaccination. J is TRBJ2-4 and V is TRBV3-1 (or the pseudogene TRBV3-2); D is unresolved. This TCR derives from an adult in good health. CDR3 DNA sequence: TGTGCCAGCAGCCAAGGGGAAAACATTCAGTACTTC. Translated, it gives CASSQGENIQYF.